The rows below give T cell receptor beta chains drawn from one sample of a study of patients and donors after allogeneic stem cell transplantation. In TCRdb, the RT-PCR reads were re-called with MiXCR into one record per CDR3 protein. This sample yields 920,000 or so distinct CDR3 sequences, of which about a sixth are seen a single time; around 6% belongs to the top ten. Material for sequencing was blood, either unsorted or a sorted T cell fraction (not recorded which). Receptor source: a human donor who was either an allogeneic HSCT recipient or a stem cell or donor lymphocyte infusion donor (not recorded which). It is not recorded whose cells these are; they may come from a transplant donor. Both conserved end residues are part of each CDR3. D genes are given only for firm matches. Rows may omit the clone size; those that give it use once, few, many or a size class.

V gene: TRBV4-3
J gene: TRBJ2-3
D gene: TRBD2
clone size: few
CDR3 protein: CASSQDTSGGFTDTQYF
CDR3 DNA: TGCGCCAGCAGCCAAGATACTAGCGGGGGGTTCACAGATACGCAGTATTTT

V gene: TRBV5-1
J gene: TRBJ1-3
D gene: .
clone size: .
CDR3 protein: CASSLSPGSGNTIYF
CDR3 DNA: TGCGCCAGCAGCTTGTCCCCTGGATCTGGAAACACCATATATTTT

V gene: TRBV4-1
J gene: TRBJ2-1
D gene: TRBD2
clone size: few
CDR3 protein: CASSHVYLGLAGVTFF
CDR3 DNA: TGCGCCAGCAGCCATGTATACCTGGGACTAGCGGGAGTAACGTTCTTC

V gene: TRBV10-3
J gene: TRBJ1-2
D gene: .
clone size: once
CDR3 protein: CAIREYGYTF
CDR3 DNA: TGTGCCATCAGGGAGTATGGCTACACCTTC

V gene: TRBV19
J gene: TRBJ1-1
D gene: .
clone size: once
CDR3 protein: CASGSGRNTEAFF
CDR3 DNA: TGTGCCAGTGGTTCAGGGAGAAACACTGAAGCTTTCTTT

V gene: TRBV7-8
J gene: TRBJ2-5
D gene: .
clone size: .
CDR3 protein: CASSLIRHDAPQTQYF
CDR3 DNA: TGTGCCAGCAGCTTAATACGCCATGACGCGCCTCAGACCCAGTACTTC

V gene: TRBV29-1
J gene: TRBJ2-7
D gene: TRBD1
clone size: few
CDR3 protein: CSVAGGQGADEQYF
CDR3 DNA: TGCAGCGTTGCCGGTGGACAGGGGGCCGACGAGCAGTACTTC

V gene: TRBV9
J gene: TRBJ2-1
D gene: .
clone size: few
CDR3 protein: CASSVARQPRANSYNEQFF
CDR3 DNA: TGTGCCAGCAGCGTAGCTCGCCAACCTCGGGCCAACTCCTACAATGAGCAGTTCTTC

V gene: TRBV4-2
J gene: TRBJ2-5
D gene: .
clone size: .
CDR3 protein: CASSQEVGVGETQYF
CDR3 DNA: TGTGCCAGCAGCCAAGAAGTAGGGGTCGGAGAGACCCAGTACTTC

V gene: TRBV6-5
J gene: TRBJ2-1
D gene: TRBD2
clone size: few
CDR3 protein: CASSLGTKQFF
CDR3 DNA: TGTGCCAGCAGCCTCGGGACTAAGCAGTTCTTC

V gene: TRBV10-3
J gene: TRBJ1-5
D gene: .
clone size: .
CDR3 protein: CAIRTGKQPQHF
CDR3 DNA: TGTGCCATCAGAACCGGGAAACAGCCCCAGCATTTT

V gene: TRBV2
J gene: TRBJ2-6
D gene: .
clone size: few
CDR3 protein: CASSERESGANVLTF
CDR3 DNA: TGTGCCAGCAGTGAACGGGAATCTGGGGCCAACGTCCTGACTTTC

V gene: TRBV12-3/TRBV12-4
J gene: TRBJ2-5
D gene: .
clone size: .
CDR3 protein: CASSSYEETQYF
CDR3 DNA: TGTGCCAGCAGTTCCTACGAAGAGACCCAGTACTTC

V gene: TRBV7-3
J gene: TRBJ1-1
D gene: TRBD1
clone size: once
CDR3 protein: CASSMTGPNTEAFF
CDR3 DNA: TGTGCCAGCAGCATGACAGGGCCGAACACTGAAGCTTTCTTT

V gene: TRBV27
J gene: TRBJ2-7
D gene: TRBD1
clone size: .
CDR3 protein: CASSRRWDRENYEQYF
CDR3 DNA: TGTGCCAGCAGTCGCCGATGGGACAGGGAGAACTACGAGCAGTACTTC

V gene: TRBV20-1
J gene: TRBJ2-3
D gene: TRBD2
clone size: .
CDR3 protein: CSARVAGLAASSTQYF
CDR3 DNA: TGCAGTGCTAGGGTTGCGGGACTAGCGGCCTCATCGACGCAGTATTTT

V gene: TRBV5-5
J gene: TRBJ2-7
D gene: .
clone size: few
CDR3 protein: CASSFGNYEQYF
CDR3 DNA: TGTGCCAGCAGCTTCGGAAACTACGAGCAGTACTTC

V gene: TRBV4-1
J gene: TRBJ1-1
D gene: TRBD1
clone size: .
CDR3 protein: CASSQTRTGRAFF
CDR3 DNA: TGCGCCAGCAGCCAAACTAGGACAGGGAGGGCTTTCTTT

V gene: TRBV11-3
J gene: TRBJ2-3
D gene: .
clone size: few
CDR3 protein: CASSLLGSHTDTQYF
CDR3 DNA: TGTGCCAGCAGCTTGTTGGGTAGCCACACAGATACGCAGTATTTT

V gene: TRBV30
J gene: TRBJ1-2
D gene: .
clone size: .
CDR3 protein: CATGADGRSVYGYTF
CDR3 DNA: TGTGCCACGGGTGCGGATGGCAGATCAGTCTATGGCTACACCTTC

V gene: TRBV6-1
J gene: TRBJ2-7
D gene: TRBD1
clone size: few
CDR3 protein: CASRKIQGASIYEQYF
CDR3 DNA: TGTGCCAGCAGGAAAATACAGGGGGCGTCGATCTACGAGCAGTACTTC

V gene: TRBV4-2
J gene: TRBJ1-2
D gene: .
clone size: few
CDR3 protein: CASNQGVGDYGYTF
CDR3 DNA: TGTGCCAGCAACCAAGGGGTCGGTGACTATGGCTACACCTTC

V gene: TRBV3-1
J gene: TRBJ1-1
D gene: .
clone size: few
CDR3 protein: CASSQLRDTEAFF
CDR3 DNA: TGTGCCAGCAGCCAACTTAGGGACACTGAAGCTTTCTTT

V gene: TRBV7-8
J gene: TRBJ2-4
D gene: .
clone size: few
CDR3 protein: CASSLEGLGVAKNIQYF
CDR3 DNA: TGTGCCAGCAGCTTAGAGGGATTAGGGGTAGCCAAAAACATTCAGTACTTC

V gene: TRBV3-1
J gene: TRBJ2-7
D gene: .
clone size: once
CDR3 protein: CASALGREQYF
CDR3 DNA: TGTGCCAGCGCTCTCGGGCGCGAGCAGTACTTC

V gene: TRBV4-3
J gene: TRBJ2-7
D gene: .
clone size: .
CDR3 protein: CASSQGRTVSYEQYF
CDR3 DNA: TGCGCCAGCAGCCAAGGAAGGACGGTCTCCTACGAGCAGTACTTC

V gene: TRBV10-3
J gene: TRBJ1-4
D gene: .
clone size: .
CDR3 protein: CASQGGLSTNEKLFF
CDR3 DNA: TGTGCTTCCCAGGGTGGGCTCTCAACTAATGAAAAACTGTTTTTT

V gene: TRBV7-2
J gene: TRBJ2-5
D gene: TRBD2
clone size: few
CDR3 protein: CASSLWGAGGETQYF
CDR3 DNA: TGTGCCAGCAGCTTATGGGGAGCGGGGGGGGAGACCCAGTACTTC

V gene: TRBV9
J gene: TRBJ1-5
D gene: .
clone size: few
CDR3 protein: CASSVAPNNQPQHF
CDR3 DNA: TGTGCCAGCAGCGTAGCTCCAAATAATCAGCCCCAGCATTTT

V gene: TRBV21-1
J gene: TRBJ1-2
D gene: .
clone size: .
CDR3 protein: CASSAGQGKGYGYTF
CDR3 DNA: TGTGCCAGCAGCGCAGGACAGGGCAAGGGCTATGGCTACACCTTC

V gene: TRBV4-1
J gene: TRBJ1-1
D gene: .
clone size: .
CDR3 protein: CASSQSRGTRAFF
CDR3 DNA: TGCGCCAGCAGCCAAAGTCGGGGGACCCGAGCTTTCTTT

V gene: TRBV7-9
J gene: TRBJ1-2
D gene: .
clone size: .
CDR3 protein: CASSLGRGSNYGYTF
CDR3 DNA: TGTGCCAGCAGCTTGGGGAGGGGCTCTAACTATGGCTACACCTTC

V gene: TRBV27
J gene: TRBJ1-6
D gene: .
clone size: few
CDR3 protein: CASSPRQANSPLHF
CDR3 DNA: TGTGCCAGCAGTCCCAGACAAGCTAATTCACCCCTCCACTTT

V gene: TRBV29-1
J gene: TRBJ1-5
D gene: TRBD1
clone size: many
CDR3 protein: CSVKGASNQPQHF
CDR3 DNA: TGCAGCGTCAAGGGGGCGAGCAATCAGCCCCAGCATTTT

V gene: TRBV20-1
J gene: TRBJ1-4
D gene: .
clone size: once
CDR3 protein: CSARILGALATNEKLFF
CDR3 DNA: TGCAGTGCTAGAATTTTGGGGGCTCTTGCAACTAATGAAAAACTGTTTTTT